A single sample is the source of the 10 T cell receptor beta chains below, sequenced in a study of cytomegalovirus exposure and HLA in healthy donors. PCR employed 60 Vbeta and 13 Jbeta primers. Generated by immunoSEQ multiplex PCR, the TCRdb table keeps only in-frame clones and is missing some. The sample includes over 85,000 clones, around 84% of them seen just once. What was sequenced was PBMCs. The receptor source for this set is a woman in her twenties or thirties in good health and CMV-seronegative.

This clone came up a few times. The chain uses TRBV18 and TRBJ2-5; weak D call: TRBD1 (6 bases). Germline assignment: CDR1 KGHSH and CDR2 LQKENI. This CDR3 spans 13 amino acids. V was trimmed by 4 bases and J by 3 bases, leaving 9 bases between them. The CDR3: CASSRTAKETQYF. The CDR3 DNA reads as TGTGCCAGCTCACGGACAGCAAAAGAGACCCAGTACTTC.

This clone was seen just once. This chain's CDR3 is CASSFTSGAYNEQFF. CDR3 DNA sequence: TGTGCCAGCAGCTTCACTAGCGGGGCCTACAATGAGCAGTTCTTC. The rearrangement links TRBV11-3 to TRBJ2-1; 10 nucleotides line up with TRBD2. V lost 3 bases and J lost 2; bases outside the gene matches: 1. Per the germline V gene, CDR1 is SGHNT and CDR2 is YENEEA. This CDR3 comprises 15 residues.

This clone has a single count. The CDR3 region is CAWSVVTVNQPQHF. CDR3 bases: TGTGCCTGGAGTGTGGTCACAGTTAATCAGCCCCAGCATTTT. The gene calls are TRBV30 and TRBJ1-5; D uncertain. The germline CDR1 and CDR2 sequences are GTSNPN and SVGIG (reference sequence). Trimming stripped 0 bases from V and 4 bases from J, with 10 bases between. The CDR3 is 14 residues long.

The chain has TRBV6-6 and TRBJ2-7; 10 nucleotides match TRBD1. Unmatched junction bases numbered 6, after V lost 4 bases and J lost 3 bases. The CDR3 sequence is 15 residues long. Germline V gene lookup returns CDR1 MNHNY and CDR2 SVGAGI (reference sequence). The chain's CDR3 is CASSWDRGGFYEQYF. CDR3 coding DNA: TGTGCCAGCAGTTGGGACAGGGGAGGATTCTACGAGCAGTACTTC.

The gene calls are TRBV29-1 and TRBJ1-3; D gene ambiguous. The CDR3 spans 13 residues. Between the trimmed V and J ends, which lost 6 bases and 4 bases, there was a span of 13 bases. Germline CDR1 SQVTM, CDR2 ANQGSEA. CDR3 protein: CSVPVGPGNTIYF. Written as DNA, the CDR3 is TGCAGCGTGCCCGTTGGGCCCGGAAACACCATATATTTT. The entire variable domain, with the rest obtained from reference TRBV29-1 and TRBJ1-3, is as follows: SAVISQKPSRDICQRGTSLTIQCQVDSQVTMMFWYRQQPGQSLTLIATANQGSEATYESGFVIDKFPISRPNLTFSTLTVSNMSPEDSSIYLCSVPVGPGNTIYFGEGSWLTVV.

The J gene is TRBJ2-3, the V gene TRBV10-1, with 11 nucleotides matching TRBD1. The CDR3 covers 13 residues. Germline CDR1 WNHNN, CDR2 SYGVQD (reference sequence). The CDR3 coding sequence is TGCTGCCCGGGACAGGGGGGCACAGATACGCAGTATTTT. Protein: CCPGQGGTDTQYF.

The chain employs TRBV28 and TRBJ1-2, with 10 bases lining up with TRBD1. Germline V lookup: CDR1 MDHEN, CDR2 SYDVKM. This CDR3 region has 15 residues. V was pared by 4 bases and J by 0 bases, with 2 bases of the junction left unmatched. CDR3 DNA: TGTGCCAGCAGTTCAGGACAGGGGGCTAACTATGGCTACACCTTC. This encodes CASSSGQGANYGYTF.

V is TRBV6-5 and J is TRBJ1-5; TRBD1 aligns across 7 bases. The V segment lost 0 bases and the J segment 5 bases; nucleotides outside the gene matches: 1. Germline V gene lookup returns CDR1 MNHEY and CDR2 SVGAGI. CDR3 size: 14 residues. CDR3 nucleotide sequence: TGTGCCAGCAGTTACTCAGGGGGCGATCAGCCCCAGCATTTT. Its protein product is CASSYSGGDQPQHF.

The sample holds one count of this clone. V gene TRBV5-1 combines with J gene TRBJ1-4; TRBD1 agrees at 8 bases. CDR1 is SGHRS and CDR2 is YFSETQ in the germline V gene. V was pared by 3 bases and J by 5 bases, with 9 bases of the junction left unmatched. There are 16 residues in the CDR3. Here the CDR3 reads CASSSGQGPINEKLFF. CDR3 sequence (DNA): TGCGCCAGCAGCTCCGGACAGGGTCCAATCAATGAAAAACTGTTTTTT.

The V gene is TRBV2, the J gene TRBJ2-3, with D tentatively TRBD2 (6 bases). The ends were cut back, 1 base at V and 2 bases at J, with 7 bases in the middle. This CDR3 is built from 14 residues. In germline, CDR1 is SNHLY, CDR2 FYNNEI. The CDR3 DNA reads TGTGCCAGCAGTGAAGGGGACTCCACAGATACGCAGTATTTT. Its protein is CASSEGDSTDTQYF.